The clone carrying this TCR beta chain has more than one count but fewer than ten. What it binds is not known. The data were taken from a study of cytomegalovirus exposure and HLA in healthy donors. Findings and limits, study-wide: An analysis was carried out later, and it reportedly showed fewer N-insertions in an Asian-associated ancestry cluster than the roughly 670-donor mean. Later, TCR association rates were found to vary by HLA locus, highest for DRB1 and lowest for HLA-C. TCR beta chains associated with HLA were, in a later analysis, more clonally expanded than equally common others.

The PCR was carried out with 60 Vbeta primers and 13 Jbeta primers. Measured with immunoSEQ multiplex PCR; TCRdb has only the in-frame clones, and not every one. The table lists hundreds of thousands of clones, about 75% of them singletons, with about 2.1% in the top ten. What was sequenced was PBMCs. The sequence was collected from a female donor in good health and CMV-seronegative.

CDR3 nucleotide sequence: TGTGCCAGTTCTAGGGGGGACAGGAACACCGGGGAGCTGTTTTTT. It codes for CASSRGDRNTGELFF. The V call is TRBV19, the J call TRBJ2-2, with D perhaps matching TRBD1 (7 bases). The CDR3 contains 15 residues. Per germline, CDR1 LNHDA and CDR2 SQIVND (reference sequence). The V end was cut by 8 bases, the J end by 1 base, with 14 bases between.